This entry lists 27 T cell receptor beta chains sequenced from one sample in a study of cytomegalovirus exposure and HLA in healthy donors. Primers included in the PCR were 60 Vbeta and 13 Jbeta primers. Profiled with immunoSEQ multiplex PCR; TCRdb holds only in-frame clones, not every one. This sample has about 130,000 clones, with about four fifths found just once. Sequenced input: PBMCs. The origin of the receptors is a male donor in good health and CMV-seronegative.

The V call is TRBV10-3, the J call TRBJ2-3, with D maybe TRBD2 (6 bases). The CDR3 length is 14 residues. V lost 7 bases and J 0 bases, leaving 11 bases between the germline ends. Per germline, CDR1 ENHRY and CDR2 SYGVKD. The DNA of the CDR3 is TGTGCCATCAAAGCGGGTCTAAGCACAGATACGCAGTATTTT. It codes for CAIKAGLSTDTQYF.

CDR3 loop: CAISMDRENYGYTF. In nucleotides, the CDR3 is TGTGCCATCAGCATGGACAGGGAGAACTATGGCTACACCTTC. The chain uses TRBV10-3 and TRBJ1-2; 8 bases are shared with TRBD1. There are 14 residues in the CDR3. V dropped 6 bases and J dropped 2; count of bases not matched to a gene: 5. From germline, CDR1 is ENHRY and CDR2 SYGVKD.

The chain joins TRBV18 to TRBJ1-1; TRBD1 is a possible D gene (6 bases). V was shortened by 4 bases and J by 0 bases, with 15 bases between the two germline ends. Per germline, CDR1 KGHSH and CDR2 LQKENI. The CDR3 totals 16 residues. The CDR3 loop is CASSLVAGVMNTEAFF. The DNA for the CDR3 is TGTGCCAGCTCACTGGTGGCAGGGGTGATGAACACTGAAGCTTTCTTT. Full variable domain (missing parts from reference TRBV18 and TRBJ1-1): NAGVMQNPRHLVRRRGQEARLRCSPMKGHSHVYWYRQLPEEGLKFMVYLQKENIIDESGMPKERFSAEFPKEGPSILRIQQVVRGDSAAYFCASSLVAGVMNTEAFFGQGTRLTVV.

This sequence joins TRBV2 and TRBJ2-1; D possibly corresponds to TRBD2 (6 bases). The germline V gene encodes CDR1 SNHLY and CDR2 FYNNEI. Trimming removed 2 bases from V and 7 bases from J, with 15 bases in between. The CDR3 extends over 15 amino acids. CDR3 bases: TGTGCCAGCAGTGAACGCGGGGCCCCTGGTAATGAGCAGTTCTTC. As protein: CASSERGAPGNEQFF.

The gene calls are TRBV5-6 and TRBJ2-5, with 8 bases matching TRBD2. The CDR3 is 15 residues long. Germline CDR1 and CDR2: SGHDT and YYEEEE. V gave up 1 base and J gave up 2 bases; unmatched junction bases: 4. Here the CDR3 reads CASSLNGGEQETQYF. As DNA, the CDR3 is TGTGCCAGCAGCTTGAACGGGGGGGAACAAGAGACCCAGTACTTC.

The chain has TRBV7-3 and TRBJ2-3, with TRBD2 identical over 16 bases. Germline assignment: CDR1 SGHTA and CDR2 FQGTGA. The CDR3 loop spans 18 amino acids. Losses at the gene ends were 0 bases for V and 4 bases for J; bases not matched to a gene: 4. The CDR3 nucleotides read TGTGCCAGCAGCTTAACGGGGACTAGCGGGGGGGCTGCAGATACGCAGTATTTT. This translates into CASSLTGTSGGAADTQYF.

The V and J genes are TRBV5-6 and TRBJ2-7, with 7 nucleotides matching TRBD1. The CDR3 is 13 amino acids. Germline V CDR1 and CDR2: SGHDT, YYEEEE. The ends lost 5 bases at V and 8 bases at J; junction bases unmatched: 10. The CDR3 loop is CASRPTPGQKQYF. DNA for the CDR3: TGTGCCAGCAGACCAACCCCGGGACAGAAGCAGTACTTC.

The chain is built from TRBV29-1 and TRBJ2-1, with a possible D match to TRBD2 (6 bases). Trimming took 7 bases from V and 0 from J, leaving 16 bases between them. CDR1 SQVTM and CDR2 ANQGSEA come from the germline V gene. CDR3 length equals 15 residues. The CDR3 loop is CSASRRGDSYNEQFF. The CDR3 DNA reads TGCAGCGCCTCGAGGCGGGGTGACTCCTACAATGAGCAGTTCTTC.

This clone showed up many times. The DNA for the CDR3 is TGTGCCAGCAGCCTTTCCTGGGCTAGCGGGAAAAGCTACGAGCAGTACTTC. Protein sequence: CASSLSWASGKSYEQYF. The chain carries TRBV13 and TRBJ2-7; TRBD2 matches 9 bases. The CDR3 extends over 17 amino acids. Germline V gene lookup returns CDR1 PRHDT and CDR2 FYEKMQ (reference sequence). Losses at the gene ends were 5 bases for V and 3 bases for J; bases not matched to a gene: 14. The variable domain in full, completed from reference TRBV13 and TRBJ2-7, reads AAGVIQSPRHLIKEKRETATLKCYPIPRHDTVYWYQQGPGQDPQFLISFYEKMQSDKGSIPDRFSAQQFSDYHSELNMSSLELGDSALYFCASSLSWASGKSYEQYFGPGTRLTVT.

This sequence joins TRBV7-2 and TRBJ2-6; D uncertain. The CDR3 loop spans 16 amino acids. Germline lookup yields CDR1 SGHTA and CDR2 FQGNSA. With 1 base removed from V and 4 bases from J, the gap between germline ends came to 11 bases. In DNA, the CDR3 is TGTGCCAGCAGCTTAGAGGTAGCAGCGGGGGCCAACGTCCTGACTTTC. Protein: CASSLEVAAGANVLTF.

The V call is TRBV5-6, the J call TRBJ2-5, with D possibly being TRBD2 (5 bases). This CDR3 is built from 13 residues. The V gene's germline CDR1 is SGHDT and CDR2 YYEEEE. The ends were cut back, 3 bases at V and 4 bases at J, with 10 bases in the middle. This CDR3 is CASSSGLIETQYF. The CDR3 nucleotides read TGTGCCAGCAGCTCGGGGTTGATAGAGACCCAGTACTTC.

The V gene is TRBV9, the J gene TRBJ2-7, with 11 bases lining up with TRBD2. CDR1 is SGDLS, CDR2 YYNGEE, per germline. Germline trimming cut 4 bases from V and 4 bases from J; bases unmatched to any gene: 7. The CDR3 length is 15 residues. The CDR3 coding sequence is TGTGCCAGCAGCCCCCTTTCTAGCGGGGGGTACGAGCAGTACTTC. Protein sequence: CASSPLSSGGYEQYF.

V usage is TRBV21-1 and J usage is TRBJ2-5; no check of the table's D call, TRBD2, against the DNA was made. TRBV21-1 has pseudogene status. The CDR3 sequence is 14 residues long. CDR3 amino acids: CASSGGTQQETQYF. Written as DNA, the CDR3 is TGTGCCAGCAGCGGAGGGACGCAGCAAGAGACCCAGTACTTC.

This chain uses TRBV7-2 with TRBJ2-3, with 7 bases that match TRBD2. This CDR3 contains 14 residues. Germline V CDR1 and CDR2: SGHTA, FQGNSA. The V segment lost 4 bases and the J segment 4 bases; nucleotides outside the gene matches: 5. The CDR3 DNA reads as TGTGCCAGCAGCTCCGGGACTAAACCAGATACGCAGTATTTT. It is translated as CASSSGTKPDTQYF. The full variable domain, its missing parts supplied by reference TRBV7-2 and TRBJ2-3, is GAGVSQSPSNKVTEKGKDVELRCDPISGHTALYWYRQSLGQGLEFLIYFQGNSAPDKSGLPSDRFSAERTGGSVSTLTIQRTQQEDSAVYLCASSSGTKPDTQYFGPGTRLTVL.

V and J are TRBV4-1 and TRBJ1-6; no clear D. Trimming took 2 bases from V and 3 from J, leaving 14 bases between them. Germline V gives CDR1 MGHRA, CDR2 YSYEKL. The CDR3 has 17 residues. The CDR3 sequence is CASSQRGGGIYNSPLHF. CDR3 nucleotides: TGCGCCAGCAGCCAACGGGGAGGAGGGATCTATAATTCACCCCTCCACTTT.

The genes are TRBV10-3 and TRBJ1-4, with D maybe TRBD1 (6 bases). Between the trimmed V and J ends, which lost 4 bases and 5 bases, there was a span of 17 bases. The V gene's germline CDR1 is ENHRY and CDR2 SYGVKD. The CDR3 loop spans 16 amino acids. CDR3 region: CAISAQGQQVNEKLFF. The CDR3 DNA reads as TGTGCCATCAGTGCGCAAGGACAGCAAGTCAATGAAAAACTGTTTTTT.

The chain employs TRBV30 and TRBJ1-1, with 7 bases lining up with TRBD1. The CDR3 consists of 13 residues. The V gene's germline CDR1 is GTSNPN and CDR2 SVGIG (reference sequence). Losses at the gene ends were 4 bases for V and 4 bases for J; bases not matched to a gene: 6. Written as DNA, the CDR3 is TGTGCCTGGAAACGACAGGGTGGCACTGAAGCTTTCTTT. It codes for CAWKRQGGTEAFF. Based on the CDR3 plus reference TRBV30 and TRBJ1-1, the full variable domain is SQTIHQWPATLVQPVGSPLSLECTVEGTSNPNLYWYRQAAGRGLQLLFYSVGIGQISSEVPQNLSASRPQDRQFILSSKKLLLSDSGFYLCAWKRQGGTEAFFGQGTRLTVV.

The chain joins TRBV9 to TRBJ2-2, with TRBD1 identical over 12 bases. There are 18 residues in the CDR3. Germline V gene data show CDR1 as SGDLS and CDR2 as YYNGEE. V shed 0 bases and J 5 bases; nucleotides not matched to a gene: 8. Written as DNA, the CDR3 is TGTGCCAGCAGCGTAGATGGGACAGGGGGCGAGCCGACCGGGGAGCTGTTTTTT. Residues: CASSVDGTGGEPTGELFF.

The chain is built from TRBV14 and TRBJ2-1, with a tentative D call TRBD1 (5 bases). In germline, CDR1 is SGHDN, CDR2 FVKESK. Trimming took off 4 bases at V and 0 bases at J, with 13 bases between the two ends. The CDR3 totals 16 residues. This CDR3 is CASSRRGSLSYNEQFF. Here the CDR3 DNA reads TGTGCCAGCAGCCGTAGGGGCAGCCTCTCCTACAATGAGCAGTTCTTC.

The J gene is TRBJ2-4, the V gene TRBV7-9, with a possible D match to TRBD2 (7 bases). Germline V gene data show CDR1 as SEHNR and CDR2 as FQNEAQ (reference sequence). V gave up 5 bases and J gave up 8 bases, with 16 bases separating them. CDR3 length: 14 residues. Here the CDR3 DNA reads TGTGCCAGCAGCGCCGAGGGGGGAGGGGACATTCAGTACTTC. This sequence encodes CASSAEGGGDIQYF.

V gene TRBV7-2 combines with J gene TRBJ2-7; TRBD1 matches 11 bases. Per germline, CDR1 SGHTA and CDR2 FQGNSA. Trimming cost V 5 bases and J 2 bases; bases outside gene matches: 5. CDR3 size: 15 residues. DNA for the CDR3: TGTGCCAGCAGCGTACCGGGACAGGGGGCCTACGAGCAGTACTTC. Its translation: CASSVPGQGAYEQYF. Looking up the rest from reference TRBV7-2 and TRBJ2-7 gives the full variable domain: GAGVSQSPSNKVTEKGKDVELRCDPISGHTALYWYRQSLGQGLEFLIYFQGNSAPDKSGLPSDRFSAERTGGSVSTLTIQRTQQEDSAVYLCASSVPGQGAYEQYFGPGTRLTVT.

This chain joins TRBV10-3 and TRBJ2-5; D call uncertain. The J call may be in error: the DNA end matches TRBJ2-7 better. The CDR3 consists of 12 residues. CDR1 ENHRY and CDR2 SYGVKD come from the germline V gene. CDR3 in amino acids: CAIRSLPYEQYF. CDR3 nucleotides: TGTGCCATCCGTTCCCTCCCTTACGAGCAGTACTTC.

CDR3 sequence reads: CASSQGTGSGANVLTF. The CDR3 DNA reads TGTGCCAGCAGCCAAGGGACAGGGTCTGGGGCCAACGTCCTGACTTTC. The J gene is TRBJ2-6, the V gene TRBV14; the match to TRBD1 covers 8 bases. J gave up 1 base and V 1 base, and 0 bases lay outside the gene matches. The CDR3 covers 16 residues. Germline V gene data show CDR1 as SGHDN and CDR2 as FVKESK. The whole variable domain, remainder taken from reference TRBV14 and TRBJ2-6, is EAGVTQFPSHSVIEKGQTVTLRCDPISGHDNLYWYRRVMGKEIKFLLHFVKESKQDESGMPNNRFLAERTGGTYSTLKVQPAELEDSGVYFCASSQGTGSGANVLTFGAGSRLTVL.

The gene calls are TRBV30 and TRBJ2-3; 9 nucleotides agree with TRBD2. The J segment lost 1 base and the V segment lost 1 base, leaving 3 bases of the junction unmatched. Germline V lookup: CDR1 GTSNPN, CDR2 SVGIG (reference sequence). The CDR3 totals 15 residues. This CDR3 is CAWSGVAGGTDTQYF. The CDR3 nucleotides read TGTGCCTGGAGTGGGGTAGCGGGGGGCACAGATACGCAGTATTTT.

In its sample, this clone was seen a few times. The chain combines TRBV4-3 with TRBJ1-5; D remains ambiguous. The V end lost 0 bases, the J end lost 1 base, and 16 bases lay between the germline ends. The germline gives CDR1 LGHNA, CDR2 YSLEER. The CDR3 length is 18 residues. CDR3 DNA: TGCGCCAGCAGCCAAGATCATTCCAGGTTTGGGAGCAATCAGCCCCAGCATTTT. Translated: CASSQDHSRFGSNQPQHF.

V usage is TRBV15 and J usage is TRBJ2-2; D uncertain. The V gene lost 1 base and the J gene lost 2 bases, with 8 bases spanning the gap. CDR3 length: 15 residues. Germline CDR1 and CDR2: LNHNV and YYDKDF (reference sequence). This chain's CDR3 is CATSRALINTGELFF. The CDR3 coding sequence is TGTGCCACCAGCAGAGCCTTAATTAACACCGGGGAGCTGTTTTTT.

V gene TRBV6-6 combines with J gene TRBJ2-7, with D tentatively TRBD2 (5 bases). The V end was cut by 0 bases, the J end by 3 bases, with 12 bases between. This CDR3 comprises 15 residues. Germline V lookup: CDR1 MNHNY, CDR2 SVGAGI (reference sequence). In DNA, the CDR3 is TGTGCCAGCAGTTACTCGACTACAGCCAACTACGAGCAGTACTTC. Encoded protein: CASSYSTTANYEQYF.